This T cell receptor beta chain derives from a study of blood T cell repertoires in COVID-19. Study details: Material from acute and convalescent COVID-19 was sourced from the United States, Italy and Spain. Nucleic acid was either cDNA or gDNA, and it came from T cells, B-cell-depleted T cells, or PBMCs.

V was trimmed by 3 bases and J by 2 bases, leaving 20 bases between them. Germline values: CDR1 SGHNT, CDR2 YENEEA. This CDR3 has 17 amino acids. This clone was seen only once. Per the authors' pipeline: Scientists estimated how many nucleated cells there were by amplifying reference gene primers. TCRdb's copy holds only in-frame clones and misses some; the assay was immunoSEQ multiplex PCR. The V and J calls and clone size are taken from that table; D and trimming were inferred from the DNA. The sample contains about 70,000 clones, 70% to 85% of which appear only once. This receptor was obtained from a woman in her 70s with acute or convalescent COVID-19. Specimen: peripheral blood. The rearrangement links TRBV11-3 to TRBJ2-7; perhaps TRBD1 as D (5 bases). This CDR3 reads CASSFWARHRPAYEQYF. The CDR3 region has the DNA TGTGCCAGCAGCTTCTGGGCTAGGCACAGGCCGGCCTACGAGCAGTACTTC.